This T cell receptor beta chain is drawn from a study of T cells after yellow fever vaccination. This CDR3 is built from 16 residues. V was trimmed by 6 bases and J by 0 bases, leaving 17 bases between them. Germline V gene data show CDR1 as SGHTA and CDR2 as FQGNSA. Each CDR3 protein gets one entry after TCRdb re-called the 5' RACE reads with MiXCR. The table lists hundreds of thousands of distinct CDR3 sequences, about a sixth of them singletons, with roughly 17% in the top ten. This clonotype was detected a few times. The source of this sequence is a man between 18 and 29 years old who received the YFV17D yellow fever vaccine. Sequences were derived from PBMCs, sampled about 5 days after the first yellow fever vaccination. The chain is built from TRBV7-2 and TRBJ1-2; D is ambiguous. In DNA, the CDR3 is TGTGCCAGCAGTCCAGTTCCGGTGCAAGCTAACTATGGCTACACCTTC. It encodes CASSPVPVQANYGYTF. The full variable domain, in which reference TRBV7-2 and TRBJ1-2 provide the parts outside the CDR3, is GAGVSQSPSNKVTEKGKDVELRCDPISGHTALYWYRQSLGQGLEFLIYFQGNSAPDKSGLPSDRFSAERTGGSVSTLTIQRTQQEDSAVYLCASSPVPVQANYGYTFGSGTRLTVV.